This entry lists 26 T cell receptor beta chains sequenced from one sample in a study of neoadjuvant anti-PD-1 for oral cavity cancer. Repertoires were generated with immunoSEQ multiplex PCR, while TCRdb's copy carries only in-frame clones and drops some. The sample carries some 14,000 clones, under 75% recorded once. Time point given: after neoadjuvant nivolumab, at surgical resection. This sample comprised PBMCs, obtained after nivolumab (anti-PD-1) treatment. Source of these receptors: a person between 35 and 79 years old with oral cavity squamous cell carcinoma.

The CDR3 protein is CASSYPQRNTEAFF. The CDR3 DNA reads as TGTGCCAGCAGCTACCCTCAGCGAAACACTGAAGCTTTCTTT. This chain links TRBV7-9 with TRBJ1-1; D call uncertain. CDR1 and CDR2 (germline): SEHNR, FQNEAQ (reference sequence). Trimming removed 4 bases at V and 2 bases at J, with 11 bases between. The CDR3 runs 14 residues.

V gene TRBV9 combines with J gene TRBJ1-2; D gene ambiguous. The germline CDR1 and CDR2 sequences are SGDLS and YYNGEE. The ends were cut back, 0 bases at V and 4 bases at J, with 4 bases in the middle. CDR3 length: 12 amino acids. Here the CDR3 DNA reads TGTGCCAGCAGCGTAGGAGGCTATGGCTACACCTTC. Translation gives CASSVGGYGYTF.

This chain uses TRBV7-9 with TRBJ2-2; weak D call: TRBD2 (6 bases). The V end was cut by 2 bases, the J end by 5 bases, with 12 bases between. The CDR3 loop spans 15 amino acids. CDR1 and CDR2 (germline): SEHNR, FQNEAQ (reference sequence). The CDR3 region is CASSLNPGATGELFF. CDR3 in DNA: TGTGCCAGCAGCTTAAACCCGGGAGCTACCGGGGAGCTGTTTTTT. Combining the CDR3 with reference TRBV7-9 and TRBJ2-2 gives the whole variable domain DTGVSQNPRHKITKRGQNVTFRCDPISEHNRLYWYRQTLGQGPEFLTYFQNEAQLEKSRLLSDRFSAERPKGSFSTLEIQRTEQGDSAMYLCASSLNPGATGELFFGEGSRLTVL.

The chain links TRBV9 to TRBJ2-2; no clear D gene. The germline V gene encodes CDR1 SGDLS and CDR2 YYNGEE. V was trimmed by 3 bases and J by 5 bases, leaving 2 bases between them. This CDR3 has 11 residues. CDR3 region: CASSGTGELFF. DNA of the CDR3: TGTGCCAGCAGCGGTACCGGGGAGCTGTTTTTT.

This clone was seen a few times. The V and J genes are TRBV5-1 and TRBJ2-3; TRBD2 matches at 7 bases. V trimming: 7 bases; J trimming: 2 bases; junction bases outside the gene matches: 7. Germline V CDR1 and CDR2: SGHRS, YFSETQ. The length of the CDR3 is 14 residues. CDR3 in amino acids: CASHWEGNTDTQYF. DNA for the CDR3: TGCGCCAGCCATTGGGAGGGAAACACAGATACGCAGTATTTT.

This sequence joins TRBV1 and TRBJ2-7; the table names TRBD2, a call not compared with the DNA. TRBV1 is noted as a pseudogene. CDR3 size: 13 residues. CDR3: CTSSQIGRDEQYF. The CDR3, as DNA: TGCACCAGCAGCCAGATCGGGCGGGACGAGCAGTACTTC.

This clone was counted between two and nine times. V and J are TRBV4-1 and TRBJ2-3, with D uncertain. The CDR3 is made up of 15 amino acids. CDR1 is MGHRA and CDR2 is YSYEKL in the germline V gene. Between the trimmed V and J ends, which lost 2 bases and 3 bases, there was a span of 12 bases. CDR3 protein: CASSQQGLGTDTQYF. The CDR3 region has the DNA TGCGCCAGCAGCCAACAAGGCCTAGGGACAGATACGCAGTATTTT.

Only a few counts were recorded for this clone. V gene TRBV5-1 combines with J gene TRBJ2-6, with no clear D. V was trimmed by 1 base and J by 2 bases, leaving 7 bases between them. CDR3 size: 15 residues. Germline CDR1 is SGHRS and CDR2 is YFSETQ. CDR3 DNA sequence: TGCGCCAGCAGCTTGTTGGGAACTGGGGCCAACGTCCTGACTTTC. It encodes CASSLLGTGANVLTF.

This clone was seen only once. V and J are TRBV19 and TRBJ2-7; 7 nucleotides line up with TRBD1. This CDR3 has 15 amino acids. Germline V lookup: CDR1 LNHDA, CDR2 SQIVND (reference sequence). With V trimmed by 10 bases and J by 2 bases, 14 bases remained unmatched. CDR3 region: CATRSTGSLPYEQYF. In nucleotides, the CDR3 is TGTGCCACCAGATCGACAGGGAGCCTTCCCTACGAGCAGTACTTC. Using reference TRBV19 and TRBJ2-7 for the parts outside the CDR3, the full variable domain is DGGITQSPKYLFRKEGQNVTLSCEQNLNHDAMYWYRQDPGQGLRLIYYSQIVNDFQKGDIAEGYSVSREKKESFPLTVTSAQKNPTAFYLCATRSTGSLPYEQYFGPGTRLTVT.

V gene TRBV18 combines with J gene TRBJ1-1; TRBD1 might be the D (5 bases). The germline gives CDR1 KGHSH, CDR2 LQKENI. Deletions cut 4 bases from V and 1 base from J, with 10 bases between. The CDR3 spans 14 residues. The CDR3 is CASSLGQGNTEAFF. In DNA form, the CDR3 reads TGTGCCAGCTCACTTGGCCAGGGGAACACTGAAGCTTTCTTT.

In DNA form, the CDR3 reads TGTGCCAGCAGTCCAGCCACAGATACGCAGTATTTT. It translates to CASSPATDTQYF. The chain recombines TRBV7-8 with TRBJ2-3; D uncertain. Trimming took off 6 bases at V and 2 bases at J, with 6 bases between the two ends. Germline values: CDR1 SGHVS, CDR2 FQNEAQ. CDR3 length equals 12 residues.

This sequence joins TRBV9 and TRBJ2-5; the match to TRBD2 covers 13 bases. Germline V gives CDR1 SGDLS, CDR2 YYNGEE. The length of the CDR3 is 16 residues. The V gene end was trimmed by 0 bases and the J gene end by 4 bases; junction bases not matched to a gene: 3. The CDR3 DNA sequence: TGTGCCAGCAGCGTAGAACGGACTAGCGGGAGAGAGACCCAGTACTTC. It codes for CASSVERTSGRETQYF. The variable domain in full, completed from reference TRBV9 and TRBJ2-5, reads DSGVTQTPKHLITATGQRVTLRCSPRSGDLSVYWYQQSLDQGLQFLIQYYNGEERAKGNILERFSAQQFPDLHSELNLSSLELGDSALYFCASSVERTSGRETQYFGPGTRLLVL.

The chain employs TRBV2 and TRBJ2-6; 7 positions match TRBD1. The junction had 3 bases not matched to a gene; V was cut back by 5 bases and J by 2 bases. The germline CDR1 and CDR2 sequences are SNHLY and FYNNEI. CDR3 length equals 15 residues. CDR3 region: CASSMQGAGANVLTF. The CDR3 DNA follows: TGTGCCAGCAGTATGCAGGGGGCTGGGGCCAACGTCCTGACTTTC.

The chain recombines TRBV7-6 with TRBJ2-1; the match to TRBD2 covers 8 bases. V lost 3 bases, J lost 9 bases, and 1 base stayed unmatched. CDR3 length: 12 amino acids. In germline, CDR1 is SGHVS, CDR2 FNYEAQ. The CDR3 nucleotides read TGTGCCAGCAGCTTGGCGGGGGGTGAGCAGTTCTTC. Amino acid sequence: CASSLAGGEQFF.

This clone was seen only a few times. CDR3 bases: TGTGCCAGCTCACCATCGGGCAATCAGCCCCAGCATTTT. Protein product: CASSPSGNQPQHF. This chain connects TRBV18 to TRBJ1-5; D call uncertain. Germline V lookup: CDR1 KGHSH, CDR2 LQKENI. Trimming cost V 2 bases and J 2 bases, with 4 bases left between them. The CDR3 extends over 13 amino acids.

The chain is built from TRBV2 and TRBJ1-1; 7 bases align to TRBD1. The germline gives CDR1 SNHLY, CDR2 FYNNEI. The V segment lost 6 bases and the J segment 1 base; nucleotides outside the gene matches: 5. This CDR3 contains 14 residues. CDR3 region: CASRVDRANTEAFF. CDR3 in DNA: TGTGCCAGCAGAGTTGACAGGGCGAACACTGAAGCTTTCTTT.

V and J are TRBV11-2 and TRBJ2-5; D call uncertain. CDR1 is SGHAT, CDR2 FQNNGV, per germline. The V end was cut by 6 bases, the J end by 1 base, with 15 bases between. The CDR3 length is 15 residues. The CDR3 region is CASSSIISSQETQYF. In DNA, the CDR3 is TGTGCCAGCAGTTCCATCATATCTTCCCAAGAGACCCAGTACTTC.

The chain combines TRBV6-4 with TRBJ1-1, with TRBD1 matching over 7 bases. V was pared by 5 bases and J by 1 base, with 1 base of the junction left unmatched. This CDR3 comprises 13 residues. The V gene's germline CDR1 is MRHNA and CDR2 SNTAGT. CDR3 region: CASSWDRNTEAFF. The DNA of the CDR3 is TGTGCCAGCAGTTGGGACAGGAACACTGAAGCTTTCTTT.

V usage is TRBV5-1 and J usage is TRBJ2-7, with TRBD2 identical over 13 bases. CDR3 size: 17 residues. Per germline, CDR1 SGHRS and CDR2 YFSETQ. V lost 4 bases, J lost 7 bases, and 14 bases stayed unmatched. The DNA of the CDR3 is TGCGCCAGCAGCCCCCTCACCGGACTAGCGGGAGAGGGGGAGCAGTACTTC. This gives the protein CASSPLTGLAGEGEQYF.

The chain joins TRBV7-2 to TRBJ1-1; D call uncertain. The CDR3 length is 14 residues. Germline lookup yields CDR1 SGHTA and CDR2 FQGNSA. The V end lost 1 base, the J end lost 3 bases, and 9 bases lay between the germline ends. CDR3 residues: CASSLEEGYTEAFF. CDR3 DNA sequence: TGTGCCAGCAGCTTAGAGGAGGGTTACACTGAAGCTTTCTTT.

This rearrangement joins TRBV6-6 to TRBJ1-4; 7 nucleotides match TRBD1. Germline-derived CDR1 and CDR2 are MNHNY and SVGAGI (reference sequence). Trimming removed 7 bases from V and 7 bases from J; junction bases left unmatched: 9. There are 14 residues in the CDR3. The CDR3 nucleotides are TGTGCCAGCACGAAGGGACAGAACACTGAAAAACTGTTTTTT. Translated: CASTKGQNTEKLFF.

This chain uses TRBV7-3 with TRBJ2-3, with D tentatively TRBD1 (5 bases). The CDR3 spans 14 residues. CDR1 is SGHTA, CDR2 FQGTGA, per germline. The V end lost 5 bases, the J end lost 5 bases, and 14 bases lay between the germline ends. The CDR3 loop reads CASSPASGKDTQYF. CDR3 in DNA: TGTGCCAGCAGCCCAGCCTCAGGGAAAGATACGCAGTATTTT.

The V gene is TRBV2, the J gene TRBJ2-5; 11 bases match TRBD1. The V and J ends lost 8 bases and 5 bases, in that order; junction bases with no gene match: 7. CDR3 length: 14 residues. In germline, CDR1 is SNHLY, CDR2 FYNNEI. CDR3 DNA sequence: TGTGCCAGCGGACGGACAGGGGGCGCCGAGACCCAGTACTTC. Its translation is CASGRTGGAETQYF.

The rearrangement joins TRBV28 to TRBJ1-1, with a possible D match to TRBD1 (6 bases). The CDR3 totals 14 residues. V lost 6 bases, J lost 4 bases, and 15 bases lay in between. The V gene's germline CDR1 is MDHEN and CDR2 SYDVKM. CDR3 coding DNA: TGTGCCAGCAGCTCCTCACAGGGCGCCACTGAAGCTTTCTTT. Translation gives CASSSSQGATEAFF.

This clone came up once. The chain employs TRBV6-1 and TRBJ2-7; a possible D gene is TRBD1 (6 bases). The V end lost 7 bases, the J end lost 5 bases, and 9 bases lay between the germline ends. Germline loops: CDR1 MNHNS, CDR2 SASEGT. The CDR3 totals 11 residues. The CDR3, as DNA: TGTGCCAGCACCCACAGGGACGAGCAGTACTTC. Translated, it gives CASTHRDEQYF.

The V call is TRBV2, the J call TRBJ1-2, with D uncertain. Per germline, CDR1 SNHLY and CDR2 FYNNEI. The CDR3 contains 10 residues. Trimming took off 4 bases at V and 8 bases at J, with 5 bases between the two ends. The CDR3 DNA is TGTGCCAGCAGTGCGTGGGGCTACACCTTC. Its translation is CASSAWGYTF.